A selection of T cell receptor beta chains follows, all from one sample in a study of blood T cell repertoires in COVID-19. The table came from immunoSEQ multiplex PCR; TCRdb's copy has only in-frame clones and leaves some out. Of 190,000 or so clones listed, around nine tenths are singletons. The material sequenced was peripheral blood. Receptors originate from a young woman who had recovered from COVID-19. CDR3s include the opening cysteine and the closing phenylalanine or tryptophan. A D gene is named only where the DNA matches it firmly. A row's size may be missing; if present it is once, few, many or a size class.

v_gene,d_gene,abundance,j_gene,CDR3aa,CDR3nt
TRBV3-1/TRBV3-2,.,.,TRBJ2-3,CASSQEYRAGPGDTQYF,TGTGCCAGCAGCCAAGAGTATCGAGCGGGCCCGGGAGATACGCAGTATTTT
TRBV3-1/TRBV3-2,.,.,TRBJ1-1,CASSPVGTEAFF,TGTGCCAGCAGCCCGGTTGGCACTGAAGCTTTCTTT
TRBV5-4,TRBD1,.,TRBJ1-2,CASSLTGGASNYGYTF,TGTGCCAGCAGCTTGACAGGGGGGGCCTCTAACTATGGCTACACCTTC
TRBV7-9,TRBD1,.,TRBJ2-3,CASSLRDRPVSDTQYF,TGTGCCAGCAGCTTAAGGGACAGACCGGTATCAGATACGCAGTATTTT
TRBV6-5,TRBD2,.,TRBJ2-1,CASGKDPAGVEQFF,TGTGCCAGCGGAAAAGACCCAGCGGGAGTTGAGCAGTTCTTC
TRBV11-2,TRBD1,.,TRBJ1-1,CASSWDRVNTEAFF,TGTGCCAGCAGCTGGGACAGGGTGAACACTGAAGCTTTCTTT
TRBV6-2/TRBV6-3,TRBD1,.,TRBJ2-7,CASSRTGTGGSYEQYF,TGTGCCAGCAGTCGGACCGGGACAGGGGGCTCCTACGAGCAGTACTTC
TRBV10-3,.,.,TRBJ1-6,CATDTRQAGLNSPLHF,TGTGCCACAGATACCCGACAGGCCGGACTTAATTCACCCCTCCACTTT
TRBV19,.,.,TRBJ1-5,CASLSVLYSNQPQHF,TGTGCCAGTCTCTCGGTCTTGTATAGCAATCAGCCCCAGCATTTT
TRBV2,TRBD2,once,TRBJ2-5,CASSPLAGGNQETQYF,TGTGCCAGCAGCCCCCTAGCGGGGGGGAACCAAGAGACCCAGTACTTC
TRBV5-1,TRBD1,.,TRBJ1-5,CASSLTGERNQPQHF,TGCGCCAGCAGCCTGACAGGGGAGCGCAATCAGCCCCAGCATTTT
TRBV19,TRBD1,few,TRBJ1-5,CASSITGANQPQHF,TGTGCCAGTAGTATCACAGGGGCTAATCAGCCCCAGCATTTT
TRBV15,TRBD2,.,TRBJ2-5,CATSGEGREETQYF,TGTGCCACCAGCGGGGAGGGGAGGGAAGAGACCCAGTACTTC
TRBV2,TRBD1,.,TRBJ1-1,CASRALRDRVFEAFF,TGTGCCAGCAGGGCCCTTCGGGACAGGGTCTTTGAAGCTTTCTTT
TRBV4-1,.,.,TRBJ2-2,CASSQVGSGRSTGELFF,TGCGCCAGCAGCCAAGTCGGTAGCGGAAGGAGCACCGGGGAGCTGTTTTTT
TRBV10-3,.,.,TRBJ2-1,CAISESLAVPSYNEQFF,TGTGCCATCAGTGAGTCTCTCGCGGTCCCCTCCTACAATGAGCAGTTCTTC
TRBV6-2/TRBV6-3,TRBD2,.,TRBJ2-1,CASSSPTGRVLAGGNEQFF,TGTGCCAGCAGTTCCCCGACAGGGAGGGTACTAGCGGGAGGGAATGAGCAGTTCTTC
TRBV7-9,.,few,TRBJ1-2,CASSLVSGGRGYTF,TGTGCCAGCAGCTTAGTGAGCGGGGGGCGCGGCTACACCTTC
TRBV5-1,.,.,TRBJ2-5,CASSLAREKETQYF,TGCGCCAGCAGCTTGGCTCGGGAGAAAGAGACCCAGTACTTC
TRBV19,TRBD2,.,TRBJ2-1,CASSYARGGPEQFF,TGTGCCAGTAGTTATGCGCGGGGGGGCCCTGAGCAGTTCTTC
TRBV4-3,.,.,TRBJ1-2,CASSQDQQVSNYGYTF,TGCGCCAGCAGCCAAGATCAGCAGGTATCTAACTATGGCTACACCTTC
TRBV19,TRBD1,.,TRBJ2-7,CASSSGQGGEQYF,TGTGCCAGTAGTAGTGGACAGGGAGGCGAGCAGTACTTC
TRBV18,.,.,TRBJ1-1,CASSPQRVITEAFF,TGTGCCAGCTCACCGCAGCGAGTCATCACTGAAGCTTTCTTT
TRBV5-1,.,.,TRBJ2-5,CASSTSGLWETQYF,TGCGCCAGCAGCACCTCAGGGTTATGGGAGACCCAGTACTTC
TRBV6-1,.,.,TRBJ2-7,CASSDRASSYEQYF,TGTGCCAGCAGTGACAGGGCGAGCTCCTACGAGCAGTACTTC
TRBV9,.,.,TRBJ2-5,CASSSTPTGWETQYF,TGTGCCAGCAGCTCCACGCCCACAGGGTGGGAGACCCAGTACTTC
TRBV6-5,TRBD1,.,TRBJ1-5,CASSSTDRGDQPQHF,TGTGCCAGCAGTTCAACAGACAGGGGGGATCAGCCCCAGCATTTT
TRBV6-2/TRBV6-3,.,.,TRBJ2-6,CASSSFNSAGANVLTF,TGTGCCAGCAGTTCCTTCAACAGTGCTGGGGCCAACGTCCTGACTTTC
TRBV6-4,.,.,TRBJ1-6,CASSQGDNSPLHF,TGTGCCAGCAGTCAAGGGGATAATTCACCCCTCCACTTT
TRBV15,.,.,TRBJ2-3,CATSATGPTDTQYF,TGTGCCACCAGCGCGACAGGCCCCACAGATACGCAGTATTTT
TRBV24-1,.,.,TRBJ2-1,CATSDPSTGWDEQFF,TGTGCCACCAGTGACCCGTCAACAGGGTGGGATGAGCAGTTCTTC
TRBV19,.,.,TRBJ1-4,CASSMGLVNEKLFF,TGTGCCAGTAGTATGGGACTGGTGAATGAAAAACTGTTTTTT
TRBV4-1,TRBD1,once,TRBJ1-1,CASSEYDRGRDTEAFF,TGCGCCAGCAGCGAATACGACAGGGGGCGGGACACTGAAGCTTTCTTT
TRBV7-2,TRBD1,.,TRBJ2-5,CASSWGQYRGTQYF,TGTGCCAGCAGCTGGGGACAGTATAGGGGGACCCAGTACTTC
TRBV19,.,.,TRBJ1-1,CASSIQGSDTEAFF,TGTGCCAGTAGTATACAGGGGTCGGACACTGAAGCTTTCTTT
TRBV5-1,TRBD1,.,TRBJ1-2,CASSSGTEIVGYTF,TGCGCCAGCAGCTCCGGGACAGAGATAGTTGGCTACACCTTC
TRBV5-1,TRBD2,.,TRBJ2-5,CASTSATSAQETQYF,TGCGCCAGCACCTCCGCGACTAGCGCACAAGAGACCCAGTACTTC
TRBV7-8,TRBD1,.,TRBJ1-1,CASSSDRATEAFF,TGTGCCAGCAGCTCCGACAGGGCCACTGAAGCTTTCTTT
TRBV19,TRBD1,.,TRBJ1-2,CASSSGTANYGYTF,TGTGCCAGTAGTTCAGGGACAGCTAACTATGGCTACACCTTC
TRBV24-1,TRBD1,.,TRBJ2-2,CATSEPGQGTGELFF,TGTGCCACCAGTGAACCGGGACAGGGTACCGGGGAGCTGTTTTTT
TRBV10-2,TRBD2,once,TRBJ2-1,CASTGTSGANEQFF,TGCGCCAGCACCGGGACTAGCGGGGCTAATGAGCAGTTCTTC
TRBV7-9,TRBD1,.,TRBJ2-7,CASSSGYSDRAMSYEQYF,TGTGCCAGCAGCTCTGGGTACTCGGACAGGGCAATGTCCTACGAGCAGTACTTC
TRBV5-4,.,.,TRBJ2-1,CASSLALADYNEQFF,TGTGCCAGCAGCTTGGCCTTGGCGGACTACAATGAGCAGTTCTTC
TRBV4-3,.,once,TRBJ1-1,CASSQDVQLELTEAFF,TGCGCCAGCAGCCAAGATGTGCAGTTGGAGCTCACTGAAGCTTTCTTT
TRBV9,.,once,TRBJ2-3,CASSVEGGRGTDTQYF,TGTGCCAGCAGCGTAGAGGGGGGGCGGGGCACAGATACGCAGTATTTT
TRBV15,.,.,TRBJ2-3,CATSRAPRSTDTQYF,TGTGCCACCAGCAGAGCTCCCCGTAGCACAGATACGCAGTATTTT
TRBV11-2,TRBD1,.,TRBJ1-4,CASSHPDRANEKLFF,TGTGCCAGCAGCCACCCGGACAGGGCAAATGAAAAACTGTTTTTT
TRBV2,TRBD1,.,TRBJ1-3,CARTTGDSGNTIYF,TGTGCCAGAACAACAGGGGACTCTGGAAACACCATATATTTT
TRBV27,TRBD2,.,TRBJ2-3,CASSSFGGGDTQYF,TGTGCCAGCAGTTCATTCGGGGGGGGAGATACGCAGTATTTT
TRBV20-1,.,.,TRBJ2-5,CSAAGQETQYF,TGCAGTGCTGCGGGCCAAGAGACCCAGTACTTC
TRBV7-2,.,.,TRBJ2-7,CASRSGIQGNEQYF,TGTGCCAGCAGATCCGGGATCCAGGGGAACGAGCAGTACTTC
TRBV6-5,.,.,TRBJ2-2,CASSLSLAPGELFF,TGTGCCAGCAGTTTAAGTCTAGCACCCGGGGAGCTGTTTTTT
TRBV19,.,.,TRBJ2-6,CASNREGAGANVLTF,TGTGCCAGTAATAGGGAGGGGGCTGGGGCCAACGTCCTGACTTTC
TRBV6-2/TRBV6-3,.,.,TRBJ1-1,CASSPERNTEAFF,TGTGCCAGCAGCCCAGAGCGGAACACTGAAGCTTTCTTT